What follows are 2 T cell receptor beta chains derived from one specimen sequenced in a study of cytomegalovirus exposure and HLA in healthy donors. PCR amplification relied on 60 Vbeta primers (plus 13 Jbeta primers). Generated by immunoSEQ multiplex PCR, the TCRdb table keeps only in-frame clones and is missing some. The data contain roughly 150,000 clones, 81% of them seen just once; the ten biggest clones take up 1.3%. Sequenced input: PBMCs. The receptors here all came from a man aged 45-60 years in good health and CMV-seropositive.

As for this clone: The junction and the germline gene differ at one end; a read error may be behind it. The V and J genes are TRBV6-1 and TRBJ2-7, with 9 bases identical to TRBD1. CDR1 MNHNS and CDR2 SASEGT come from the germline V gene. The CDR3 spans 15 residues. CDR3 DNA sequence: TGTGCCAGCAGTGCGGGACAGGGTACCTCCCACGAGCAGTACTTC. Protein: CASSAGQGTSHEQYF.

The rearrangement links TRBV7-6 to TRBJ2-3; 7 bases are shared with TRBD2. This CDR3 has 14 amino acids. Germline trimming cut 8 bases from V and 2 bases from J; bases unmatched to any gene: 7. Germline-derived CDR1 and CDR2 are SGHVS and FNYEAQ. The CDR3: CASARAGNTDTQYF. In DNA form, the CDR3 reads TGTGCCAGCGCAAGAGCGGGGAACACAGATACGCAGTATTTT. Drawing the rest from reference TRBV7-6 and TRBJ2-3, the complete variable domain is GAGVSQSPRYKVTKRGQDVALRCDPISGHVSLYWYRQALGQGPEFLTYFNYEAQQDKSGLPNDRFSAERPEGSISTLTIQRTEQRDSAMYRCASARAGNTDTQYFGPGTRLTVL.